This section outlines one T cell receptor beta chain sequence together with its context. Its matching antigen is unknown. The PCR used 60 Vbeta and 13 Jbeta primers. The repertoire was sequenced with immunoSEQ multiplex PCR; TCRdb's copy has only in-frame clones and lacks some. This table has some 160,000 clones, under 90% appearing once. These data originate in a study of cytomegalovirus exposure and HLA in healthy donors. Study conclusions and caveats: An apparent linkage of common viral pathogens to several of the most significant clusters emerged in a later analysis. Being productive about 90% or about 30% of the time was typical of most TCR beta V segments in an earlier analysis. Among TCR beta chains of equal frequency, HLA-associated ones were more clonally expanded in a later analysis. Analyzed later, association rates of TCRs varied across HLA loci, with DRB1 most and HLA-C fewest.

Germline trimming cut 6 bases from V and 1 base from J; bases unmatched to any gene: 10. The germline gives CDR1 SNHLY, CDR2 FYNNEI. This CDR3 has 16 amino acids. This receptor was taken from a boy aged 2 to 10 in good health and CMV-seronegative. Input material: PBMCs. The chain links TRBV2 to TRBJ2-7; 9 positions match TRBD2. The CDR3 sequence: CASSGSRTSVSYEQYF. CDR3 DNA: TGTGCCAGCAGCGGAAGTCGGACTAGCGTTTCCTACGAGCAGTACTTC.